These 24 T cell receptor beta chains were all obtained from the same sample, sequenced in a study of shared clonotypes between healthy human individuals. Produced via immunoSEQ multiplex PCR; TCRdb's table is partial and in-frame only. The sample carries a few million clones, around 90% recorded once. Sequenced sample: naive CD4+ T cells from PBMCs. The subset was: CD45RA+ positively selected. The receptors originated from a young man in good health. Some clones in this sample may be carry-over from other donors' samples.

The chain links TRBV25-1 to TRBJ2-1, with 7 bases lining up with TRBD2. Losses at the gene ends were 5 bases for V and 0 bases for J; bases not matched to a gene: 10. Germline CDR1 MGHDK, CDR2 SYGVNS. The CDR3 has 17 amino acids. CDR3 sequence reads: CASSPSGVASSYNEQFF. The CDR3 coding sequence is TGTGCCAGCAGTCCAAGCGGGGTCGCGAGCTCCTACAATGAGCAGTTCTTC.

The chain carries TRBV27 and TRBJ2-1; 8 bases fit TRBD1. V trimming: 5 bases; J trimming: 3 bases; junction bases outside the gene matches: 9. The CDR3 loop spans 16 amino acids. Per the germline V gene, CDR1 is MNHEY and CDR2 is SMNVEV (reference sequence). CDR3 protein: CASSPRQGNVYNEQFF. DNA for the CDR3: TGTGCCAGCAGTCCCCGACAGGGGAATGTCTACAATGAGCAGTTCTTC.

CDR3 in DNA: TGTGCCAGCAGTTACGGTGGGTCTGGGGCCAACGTCCTGACTTTC. The encoded protein is CASSYGGSGANVLTF. This chain connects TRBV6-6 to TRBJ2-6; D ambiguous. This CDR3 comprises 15 residues. Between the trimmed V and J ends, which lost 2 bases and 1 base, there was a span of 6 bases. The V gene's germline CDR1 is MNHNY and CDR2 SVGAGI (reference sequence).

About this clone itself: The same CDR3 also results from other DNA sequences found in this sample. V is TRBV5-4 and J is TRBJ2-3; 10 bases fit TRBD2. This CDR3 region has 16 residues. The germline V gene encodes CDR1 SGHNT and CDR2 YYREEE (reference sequence). Trimming cost V 0 bases and J 2 bases; bases outside gene matches: 3. The CDR3 coding sequence is TGTGCCAGCAGCTTGGGACTAGCGGGCTTCACAGATACGCAGTATTTT. Its protein product is CASSLGLAGFTDTQYF. Variable domain in full (rest from reference TRBV5-4 and TRBJ2-3): ETGVTQSPTHLIKTRGQQVTLRCSSQSGHNTVSWYQQALGQGPQFIFQYYREEENGRGNFPPRFSGLQFPNYSSELNVNALELDDSALYLCASSLGLAGFTDTQYFGPGTRLTVL.

This clone was observed a few times. This chain joins TRBV9 and TRBJ1-5; the D is unclear. CDR1 is SGDLS and CDR2 is YYNGEE in the germline V gene. Trimming pared 4 bases from V and 7 bases from J, leaving 12 bases between. The CDR3 is made up of 13 amino acids. This CDR3 is CASSRATGQPQHF. In DNA, the CDR3 is TGTGCCAGCAGCCGCGCCACTGGGCAGCCCCAGCATTTT.

This chain links TRBV6-5 with TRBJ1-1, with D maybe TRBD1 (6 bases). The V and J ends lost 6 bases and 1 base respectively, with 12 bases between them. Germline values: CDR1 MNHEY, CDR2 SVGAGI. This CDR3 contains 14 residues. The CDR3 loop reads CASSLSQGNTEAFF. The CDR3 nucleotides are TGTGCCAGCAGCCTTTCACAGGGGAACACTGAAGCTTTCTTT.

This chain joins TRBV28 and TRBJ1-1; 9 bases are shared with TRBD1. Germline V gene sequence: CDR1 MDHEN, CDR2 SYDVKM. This CDR3 has 17 amino acids. Trimming cost V 8 bases and J 2 bases; bases outside gene matches: 15. CDR3 in DNA: TGTGCCAGCGGATTATCAACCGGGACAGGGTATAACACTGAAGCTTTCTTT. As protein: CASGLSTGTGYNTEAFF.

The chain employs TRBV12-5 and TRBJ2-2; no clear D gene. The CDR3 length is 12 residues. Germline CDR1 reads LGHNT; CDR2 reads FRNRAP. Trimming stripped 4 bases from V and 5 bases from J, with 5 bases between. This CDR3 reads CASGSITGELFF. As DNA, the CDR3 is TGTGCTAGTGGTTCGATAACCGGGGAGCTGTTTTTT.

The V call is TRBV5-1, the J call TRBJ2-7, with TRBD2 identical over 9 bases. Germline V gives CDR1 SGHRS, CDR2 YFSETQ. The CDR3 has 16 residues. V trimming: 2 bases; J trimming: 4 bases; junction bases outside the gene matches: 10. As DNA, the CDR3 is TGCGCCAGCAGCTTTGGTGTAGCGGGAGTAGGGTACGAGCAGTACTTC. Protein product: CASSFGVAGVGYEQYF.

This chain joins TRBV4-3 and TRBJ1-5; 7 bases align to TRBD1. Germline loops: CDR1 LGHNA, CDR2 YSLEER. CDR3 length equals 15 residues. V trimming: 3 bases; J trimming: 10 bases; junction bases outside the gene matches: 12. CDR3 sequence (DNA): TGCGCCAGCAGCCAGCGTCAGGGGGGTGGAGGACCCCAGCATTTT. Residues: CASSQRQGGGGPQHF.

The genes are TRBV5-1 and TRBJ2-4, with D possibly matching TRBD1 (5 bases). CDR1 and CDR2 from the germline V gene are SGHRS and YFSETQ. Trimming left V 5 bases short and J 2 bases short, with 14 bases between. CDR3 size: 15 residues. The CDR3 here is CASSRNSDTKNIQYF. The CDR3, as DNA: TGCGCCAGCAGTCGTAACTCGGACACCAAAAACATTCAGTACTTC.

As DNA, the CDR3 is TGCGCCAGCAGCTTGGTCAATCGTGGGGTTGACGAGCAGTACTTC. Its translation: CASSLVNRGVDEQYF. The chain employs TRBV5-1 and TRBJ2-7; D is unclear. The CDR3 runs to 15 residues. The V and J ends lost 0 bases and 5 bases respectively, with 15 bases between them. The germline V gene encodes CDR1 SGHRS and CDR2 YFSETQ.

The chain combines TRBV5-4 with TRBJ2-3; TRBD2 matches at 10 bases. V shed 0 bases and J 3 bases; nucleotides not matched to a gene: 10. Germline CDR1 is SGHNT and CDR2 is YYREEE (reference sequence). The CDR3 runs 18 residues. CDR3 sequence reads: CASSLAASSGSRTDTQYF. The DNA for the CDR3 is TGTGCCAGCAGCTTGGCGGCCTCTAGCGGGAGTAGGACAGATACGCAGTATTTT.

This clone came up a few times. The rearrangement uses TRBV10-1 and TRBJ2-2, with D hard to call. This CDR3 has 14 amino acids. From germline, CDR1 is WNHNN and CDR2 SYGVQD (reference sequence). V dropped 2 bases and J dropped 7 bases, with 11 bases sitting between them. The CDR3 is CASSELPVSGELFF. The DNA of the CDR3 is TGCGCCAGCAGTGAGCTCCCCGTCAGCGGGGAGCTGTTTTTT.

This clone was observed once. The rearrangement links TRBV6-5 to TRBJ1-1; 7 bases align to TRBD1. CDR1 MNHEY and CDR2 SVGAGI come from the germline V gene. J was trimmed by 9 bases and V by 1 base; bases with no gene match: 8. The CDR3 spans 14 residues. CDR3 sequence reads: CASSYFIQGFQAFF. As DNA, the CDR3 is TGTGCCAGCAGTTACTTCATACAGGGGTTCCAAGCTTTCTTT.

V gene TRBV5-6 combines with J gene TRBJ2-5, with 14 bases lining up with TRBD2. The CDR3 length is 15 residues. Germline V gene data show CDR1 as SGHDT and CDR2 as YYEEEE. V gave up 0 bases and J gave up 7 bases; unmatched junction bases: 2. The CDR3 loop reads CASSLGLAGGPTQYF. In DNA form, the CDR3 reads TGTGCCAGCAGCTTGGGACTAGCGGGAGGGCCGACCCAGTACTTC.

The rearrangement uses TRBV7-9 and TRBJ2-5; D remains ambiguous. The J call is uncertain, as TRBJ2-7 better fits the DNA end. The CDR3 covers 14 residues. Germline CDR1 SEHNR, CDR2 FQNEAQ (reference sequence). Here the CDR3 DNA reads TGTGCCAGCAGCCCCCAAGGGCCCTGGGACGAGCAGTACTTC. This codes for CASSPQGPWDEQYF.

This clone was detected only once. The V and J genes are TRBV5-1 and TRBJ1-1, with 10 bases identical to TRBD1. In germline, CDR1 is SGHRS, CDR2 YFSETQ. Losses at the gene ends were 0 bases for V and 8 bases for J; bases not matched to a gene: 4. The CDR3 contains 14 residues. The CDR3 loop reads CASSLAGTGVEAFF. CDR3 coding DNA: TGCGCCAGCAGCTTGGCCGGGACAGGGGTGGAAGCTTTCTTT.

The V gene is TRBV5-1, the J gene TRBJ2-7; D remains ambiguous. The CDR3 totals 14 residues. Looked up from germline, CDR1 is SGHRS and CDR2 is YFSETQ. Trimming pared 3 bases from V and 2 bases from J, leaving 12 bases between. CDR3 DNA sequence: TGCGCCAGCAGCTGGACGGGCCGAACCTACGAGCAGTACTTC. Translating it yields CASSWTGRTYEQYF.

The chain's CDR3 is CSVAGLFMNTEAFF. The CDR3 nucleotides read TGCAGCGTCGCGGGACTTTTCATGAACACTGAAGCTTTCTTT. This sequence joins TRBV29-1 and TRBJ1-1; tentatively, D is TRBD1 (5 bases). The V end was cut by 6 bases, the J end by 0 bases, with 14 bases between. This CDR3 spans 14 amino acids. Germline V gene lookup returns CDR1 SQVTM and CDR2 ANQGSEA.

This chain links TRBV7-9 with TRBJ2-5; D remains unclear. V gave up 10 bases and J gave up 3 bases, with 6 bases separating them. Germline V CDR1 and CDR2: SEHNR, FQNEAQ (reference sequence). The CDR3 extends over 10 amino acids. The CDR3 loop is CATDEETQYF. CDR3 nucleotide sequence: TGTGCCACCGACGAAGAGACCCAGTACTTC.

The rearrangement uses TRBV4-3 and TRBJ2-7, with D perhaps TRBD1 or TRBD2 (7 bases each). Germline CDR1 reads LGHNA; CDR2 reads YSLEER. CDR3 length equals 15 residues. With 3 bases removed from V and 5 bases from J, the gap between germline ends came to 17 bases. The CDR3: CASSHGGRGLDEQYF. The CDR3 DNA follows: TGCGCCAGCAGCCATGGGGGGAGGGGGCTAGACGAGCAGTACTTC.

The chain combines TRBV30 with TRBJ1-5, with D maybe TRBD1 (6 bases). The germline V gene encodes CDR1 GTSNPN and CDR2 SVGIG (reference sequence). V was clipped by 3 bases and J by 10 bases, with 19 bases between them. This CDR3 region has 14 residues. This chain's CDR3 is CAWSETGLLSPQHF. DNA for the CDR3: TGTGCCTGGAGCGAAACAGGGTTACTCAGCCCCCAGCATTTT.

CDR3 residues: CASSLRRGDTQYF. CDR3 coding DNA: TGTGCCAGCAGCCTAAGGCGGGGAGATACGCAGTATTTT. The chain combines TRBV7-3 with TRBJ2-3, with a tentative D call TRBD2 (6 bases). CDR3 length: 13 amino acids. The V and J ends lost 5 bases and 5 bases respectively, with 11 bases between them. Germline V CDR1 and CDR2: SGHTA, FQGTGA. The full variable domain, rest sourced from reference TRBV7-3 and TRBJ2-3, is GAGVSQTPSNKVTEKGKYVELRCDPISGHTALYWYRQSLGQGPEFLIYFQGTGAADDSGLPNDRFFAVRPEGSVSTLKIQRTERGDSAVYLCASSLRRGDTQYFGPGTRLTVL.